The 27 T cell receptor beta chains presented below share a single source sample, sequenced in a study of breast tumors, draining lymph nodes, adjacent tissues. Samples came from axillary lymph nodes draining the breast cancer. One entry per CDR3 protein results from TCRdb running MiXCR on the multiplex PCR reads. The table lists approximately 230,000 distinct CDR3 sequences, less than 45% of them singletons, with approximately 3.6% in the top ten. The sample consisted of axillary lymph node tissue. The receptors were gathered from a female donor with breast cancer. Some clones in this sample may be carry-over from other donors' samples.

The CDR3, as DNA: TGTGCCAGCAGGGACCGGGACAGACGATATGGCTACACCTTC. This translates into CASRDRDRRYGYTF. The rearrangement joins TRBV6-1 to TRBJ1-2, with TRBD1 matching 7 bases. The length of the CDR3 is 14 residues. V was pared by 6 bases and J by 5 bases, with 9 bases of the junction left unmatched. The V gene's germline CDR1 is MNHNS and CDR2 SASEGT.

A word on this clonotype: The final CDR3 position lacks the conserved phenylalanine or tryptophan, pointing to a likely read error. The DNA is left out, because the CDR3 cannot be placed on it with certainty; the CDR3 is given as TCRdb lists it. The genes are TRBV20-1 and TRBJ2-2; TRBD2 reflects the table's D call only, with no check against the DNA. Germline CDR1 is DFQATT and CDR2 is SNEGSKA (reference sequence). Including both end residues, the CDR3 is 16 amino acids long. The CDR3 is CSARAGASPNTGERMS.

This clonotype occurred many times. V usage is TRBV7-9 and J usage is TRBJ1-5; weak D call: TRBD1 (5 bases). Germline CDR1 and CDR2: SEHNR and FQNEAQ (reference sequence). The V gene lost 4 bases and the J gene lost 6 bases, with 7 bases spanning the gap. There are 12 residues in the CDR3. CDR3 DNA: TGTGCCAGCAGCTGGCAGGGTCAGCCCCAGCATTTT. It specifies CASSWQGQPQHF.

This clonotype was picked up a small number of times. The chain couples TRBV5-4 to TRBJ2-1; D uncertain. Trimming took 0 bases from V and 2 from J, leaving 12 bases between them. Germline V lookup: CDR1 SGHNT, CDR2 YYREEE (reference sequence). The CDR3 is 16 amino acids. This CDR3 is CASSLGVTHAYNEQFF. DNA of the CDR3: TGTGCCAGCAGCTTGGGGGTTACACATGCCTACAATGAGCAGTTCTTC.

This clonotype was seen at least ten times. The V call is TRBV7-9, the J call TRBJ2-3; 11 bases align to TRBD2. CDR1 SEHNR and CDR2 FQNEAQ come from the germline V gene (reference sequence). The CDR3 totals 16 residues. The V and J ends lost 6 bases and 5 bases, in that order; junction bases with no gene match: 10. The CDR3 is CASSLLLAGVGDTQYF. CDR3 bases: TGTGCCAGCAGTTTGTTACTAGCGGGAGTTGGAGATACGCAGTATTTT.

This clonotype has at least ten counts. This chain links TRBV29-1 with TRBJ1-3; D call uncertain. V lost 0 bases and J lost 0, with 12 bases in between. Germline CDR1 and CDR2: SQVTM and ANQGSEA. The CDR3 totals 16 residues. The DNA of the CDR3 is TGCAGCGTTGAAGATGGACGGCATCGCTCTGGAAACACCATATATTTT. Amino acid sequence: CSVEDGRHRSGNTIYF.

This clonotype was counted at least ten times. J is TRBJ2-6 and V is TRBV11-3, with a possible D match to TRBD1 (6 bases). The CDR3 is 16 residues long. Trimming removed 7 bases at V and 1 base at J, with 14 bases between. Per the germline V gene, CDR1 is SGHNT and CDR2 is YENEEA. The CDR3: CASTPGVRSGANVLTF. CDR3 nucleotide sequence: TGTGCCAGCACCCCAGGGGTCAGATCTGGGGCCAACGTCCTGACTTTC.

Comments on this clonotype: Since a much larger clone is just one base distant, this may be a read error. J is TRBJ1-4 and V is TRBV5-4, with D perhaps matching TRBD1 (5 bases). Germline CDR1 reads SGHNT; CDR2 reads YYREEE (reference sequence). V was shortened by 0 bases and J by 10 bases, with 13 bases between the two germline ends. This CDR3 region has 14 residues. CDR3 coding DNA: TGTGCCAGCAGCTTGGAGGCAGGGTGGGGAAAACTGTTTTTT. Its translation: CASSLEAGWGKLFF.

This clonotype occurred a few times. The CDR3 sequence: CSVEVKRNTEAFF. The DNA of the CDR3 is TGCAGCGTTGAGGTAAAGAGGAACACTGAAGCTTTCTTT. The chain is built from TRBV29-1 and TRBJ1-1, with D hard to call. Germline V gene lookup returns CDR1 SQVTM and CDR2 ANQGSEA. V lost 3 bases to trimming and J lost 1 base, with 9 bases between them. The CDR3 extends over 13 amino acids.

This chain joins TRBV20-1 and TRBJ2-5; maybe TRBD1 (6 bases). The germline V gene has CDR1 DFQATT and CDR2 SNEGSKA (reference sequence). CDR3 length: 12 residues. V was clipped by 1 base and J by 5 bases, with 8 bases between them. The CDR3 DNA reads as TGCAGTGCTAGAGGTGACAGGGAGACCCAGTACTTC. Translation gives CSARGDRETQYF.

The chain carries TRBV20-1 and TRBJ2-6, with D hard to call. Looked up from germline, CDR1 is DFQATT and CDR2 is SNEGSKA (reference sequence). V gave up 2 bases and J gave up 2 bases, with 7 bases separating them. This CDR3 comprises 14 residues. The CDR3 nucleotides are TGCAGTGCTAGACTCCCCGCTGGGGCCAACGTCCTGACTTTC. This sequence encodes CSARLPAGANVLTF.

This clonotype has only a few counts. A much bigger clone sits one base away, suggesting this may be a read error. This chain joins TRBV9 and TRBJ2-1; 13 bases align to TRBD2. Germline lookup yields CDR1 SGDLS and CDR2 YYNGEE. This CDR3 spans 15 amino acids. In DNA, the CDR3 is TGTGCCAGCAGCTCCCGGACTAGCGGGAGATGGGAGCCGTTCTTC. Its protein product is CASSSRTSGRWEPFF.

This clonotype was found a few times. The rearrangement joins TRBV30 to TRBJ2-7; a possible D gene is TRBD2 (5 bases). The CDR3 length is 13 residues. V dropped 6 bases and J dropped 3 bases, with 15 bases sitting between them. The germline V gene encodes CDR1 GTSNPN and CDR2 SVGIG (reference sequence). CDR3: CACPGVASYEQYF. CDR3 in DNA: TGTGCCTGCCCCGGGGTAGCGAGCTACGAGCAGTACTTC.

The gene calls are TRBV7-2 and TRBJ2-7, with D possibly matching TRBD1 (6 bases). V shed 11 bases and J shed 7 bases, with 12 bases lying between them. The CDR3 is 10 amino acids. Germline loops: CDR1 SGHTA, CDR2 FQGNSA. CDR3 sequence (DNA): TGTGCCGGCACCAGGGGAGAGCAGTACTTC. Encoded protein: CAGTRGEQYF.

In this sample, this clonotype turned up a few times. A read error may be the cause here, since a much bigger clone is one base away. Because the CDR3's place on the DNA is in doubt, the DNA is left out and the CDR3 is given as listed by TCRdb. V gene TRBV7-8 combines with J gene TRBJ2-5; the D call TRBD2 from the table was never checked on the DNA. The CDR3 sequence runs 15 residues, both termini included. Looked up from germline, CDR1 is SGHVS and CDR2 is FQNEAQ. Here the CDR3 reads CASSVGDGSQETQHF.

This clonotype has at least ten counts. The rearrangement joins TRBV6-5 to TRBJ2-7; the D is unclear. V lost 6 bases, J lost 5 bases, and 20 bases lay in between. CDR3 length: 15 amino acids. CDR1 and CDR2 from the germline V gene are MNHEY and SVGAGI. This chain's CDR3 is CASRQAYASLDEQYF. The CDR3 DNA sequence: TGTGCCAGCAGGCAGGCCTATGCATCCCTCGACGAGCAGTACTTC.

Comments on this clonotype: This is likely a read error, given that the CDR3 carries no conserved phenylalanine or tryptophan at its end. The DNA is left out, because the CDR3 cannot be placed on it with certainty; the CDR3 is given as TCRdb lists it. The rearrangement uses TRBV20-1 and TRBJ2-2; whether TRBD1, the table's D call, matches the DNA was not checked. Germline V gene sequence: CDR1 DFQATT, CDR2 SNEGSKA (reference sequence). The CDR3 has 15 residues if both end residues are counted. The chain's CDR3 is CSAIPRTGKNRGAVV.

This clonotype was seen more than once but under ten times. The germline gene is not matched at one end of the junction; a read error may be the cause. The chain recombines TRBV6-6 with TRBJ2-5; D not resolved. In germline, CDR1 is MNHNY, CDR2 SVGAGI (reference sequence). The CDR3 totals 13 residues. CDR3 residues: CASSHSKEETQYF. The CDR3 bases are TGTGCCAGCAGTCACTCGAAAGAGGAGACCCAGTACTTC.

As concerns this clonotype: A read error is likely, as this CDR3 ends without the conserved phenylalanine or tryptophan. It is unclear where the CDR3 begins or ends on the DNA, so no DNA is shown, and the CDR3 is as TCRdb lists it. V is TRBV20-1 and J is TRBJ1-1; the tabulated D call, TRBD1, remains unverified against the DNA. The CDR3 is made up of 13 amino acids, end residues included. CDR1 DFQATT and CDR2 SNEGSKA come from the germline V gene (reference sequence). The CDR3 loop is CSARGVLNTEVFL.

Here the CDR3 reads CASRDPSIYEQYF. The DNA for the CDR3 is TGCGCCAGCAGGGACCCAAGCATCTACGAGCAGTACTTC. The rearrangement uses TRBV10-1 and TRBJ2-7; no clear D. The CDR3 is 13 residues long. Germline values: CDR1 WNHNN, CDR2 SYGVQD (reference sequence). V lost 6 bases and J 3 bases, leaving 12 bases between the germline ends.

This sequence joins TRBV19 and TRBJ1-2, with 7 bases identical to TRBD1. V trimming: 5 bases; J trimming: 6 bases; junction bases outside the gene matches: 9. Germline CDR1 and CDR2: LNHDA and SQIVND (reference sequence). The length of the CDR3 is 14 residues. CDR3 protein: CASSRQGFWDGYTF. The CDR3 DNA follows: TGTGCCAGTAGTCGACAGGGTTTTTGGGATGGCTACACCTTC.

This clonotype was recorded at least ten times. The chain links TRBV4-3 to TRBJ2-1; 8 positions agree with TRBD1. The V and J ends lost 0 bases and 3 bases, in that order; junction bases with no gene match: 4. The CDR3 has 16 amino acids. Looked up from germline, CDR1 is LGHNA and CDR2 is YSLEER. CDR3 DNA: TGCGCCAGCAGCCAAGATACCGGGACAGGCTACAATGAGCAGTTCTTC. Amino acid sequence: CASSQDTGTGYNEQFF.

This clonotype was picked up many times. The chain recombines TRBV6-6 with TRBJ1-5; 10 nucleotides agree with TRBD1. CDR1 MNHNY and CDR2 SVGAGI come from the germline V gene (reference sequence). V trimming: 6 bases; J trimming: 6 bases; junction bases outside the gene matches: 8. The CDR3 totals 15 residues. CDR3 in amino acids: CASSRGTGATQPQHF. CDR3 DNA sequence: TGTGCCAGCAGCCGCGGGACAGGGGCAACTCAGCCCCAGCATTTT.

Of note for this clonotype: Since a much larger clone is just one base distant, this may be a read error. This chain joins TRBV6-5 and TRBJ2-7; 8 bases match TRBD1. The CDR3 spans 12 residues. Looked up from germline, CDR1 is MNHEY and CDR2 is SVGAGI. V dropped 6 bases and J dropped 6; count of bases not matched to a gene: 4. The CDR3 sequence is CASRTTGAEQYF. The CDR3 DNA follows: TGTGCCAGCAGAACGACAGGGGCCGAGCAGTACTTC.

V and J are TRBV19 and TRBJ2-5; D may be TRBD2 (5 bases). The CDR3 loop spans 16 amino acids. Germline CDR1 and CDR2: LNHDA and SQIVND (reference sequence). V gave up 5 bases and J gave up 3 bases, with 19 bases separating them. CDR3 nucleotides: TGTGCCAGTAGTGTAACCCATACTAGTTCCGAAGAGACCCAGTACTTC. Translated, it gives CASSVTHTSSEETQYF.

The chain recombines TRBV28 with TRBJ1-3; D is undetermined. CDR1 is MDHEN, CDR2 SYDVKM, per germline. Trimming stripped 5 bases from V and 1 base from J, with 15 bases between. The CDR3 has 16 residues. The CDR3 coding sequence is TGTGCCAGCAGTGAAAGACTATCTCATTCTGGAAACACCATATATTTT. The encoded protein is CASSERLSHSGNTIYF.

This clonotype has only a few counts. A much larger clone lies one base from this, so it may be a read error. The rearrangement links TRBV20-1 to TRBJ2-6; D tentatively reads TRBD1 or TRBD2 (5 bases each). The CDR3 consists of 12 residues. Looked up from germline, CDR1 is DFQATT and CDR2 is SNEGSKA (reference sequence). The CDR3 sequence: CSASSGANVPTF. The CDR3 DNA reads TGCAGTGCTAGCTCCGGGGCCAACGTCCCGACTTTC.